Each of the 32 T cell receptor beta chains below was sequenced from the same sample in a study of OX40 agonist ivuxolimab in advanced cancers. Measured with immunoSEQ multiplex PCR; TCRdb has only the in-frame clones, and not every one. The sample carries around 67,000 clones, about four fifths recorded once. Here the sequenced sample was CD4+ or CD8+ T cells sorted from blood, taken in a trial of the OX40 agonist ivuxolimab. The receptors originated from an adult with an advanced solid tumor such as melanoma, head and neck, liver or kidney cancer.

This clone appeared a few times. The gene calls are TRBV21-1 and TRBJ1-5. TRBV21-1 counts as a pseudogene. The CDR3 is 15 residues long. Here the CDR3 reads CASSNSGLSNQPQHF. As DNA, the CDR3 is TGTGCCAGCAGCAACTCGGGGTTAAGCAATCAGCCCCAGCATTTT.

For the CDR3, the DNA is TGTGCATCCGGAGAGGCATCTAGCACAGATACGCAGTATTTT. It specifies CASGEASSTDTQYF. The chain recombines TRBV30 with TRBJ2-3; D uncertain. Germline-derived CDR1 and CDR2 are GTSNPN and SVGIG (reference sequence). CDR3 size: 14 residues.

The V call is TRBV6-5, the J call TRBJ1-3, with 7 bases lining up with TRBD1. CDR3 length equals 14 residues. The V gene end was trimmed by 7 bases and the J gene end by 3 bases; junction bases not matched to a gene: 6. Looked up from germline, CDR1 is MNHEY and CDR2 is SVGAGI. CDR3 sequence (DNA): TGTGCCAGCAACTCTTGGACAGGTGGAAACACCATATATTTT. This gives the protein CASNSWTGGNTIYF.

The rearrangement uses TRBV5-4 and TRBJ1-6; D possibly corresponds to TRBD1 (6 bases). CDR3 length: 18 residues. Trimming stripped 4 bases from V and 0 bases from J, with 17 bases between. Germline CDR1 and CDR2: SGHNT and YYREEE (reference sequence). As DNA, the CDR3 is TGTGCCAGCAGCCAAGGACAGCCTCTGAGCTCCTATAATTCACCCCTCCACTTT. Translating it yields CASSQGQPLSSYNSPLHF.

The V and J genes are TRBV5-4 and TRBJ2-5; 9 bases are a match to TRBD2. Germline V gene data show CDR1 as SGHNT and CDR2 as YYREEE (reference sequence). The CDR3 is made up of 15 amino acids. V dropped 0 bases and J dropped 4; count of bases not matched to a gene: 4. DNA for the CDR3: TGTGCCAGCAGCTTGGGCGGGGGGGCCGGAGAGACCCAGTACTTC. This codes for CASSLGGGAGETQYF.

The chain combines TRBV7-6 with TRBJ2-1; 8 nucleotides line up with TRBD1. The trim removed 5 bases at V and 0 bases at J, leaving 18 bases unmatched. CDR1 is SGHVS and CDR2 is FNYEAQ in the germline V gene. The CDR3 totals 20 residues. As DNA, the CDR3 is TGTGCCAGCAGCCTTGGAGATGACAGGGGATATGTAAGCTCCTACAATGAGCAGTTCTTC. This translates into CASSLGDDRGYVSSYNEQFF. The full variable domain, its missing parts supplied by reference TRBV7-6 and TRBJ2-1, is GAGVSQSPRYKVTKRGQDVALRCDPISGHVSLYWYRQALGQGPEFLTYFNYEAQQDKSGLPNDRFSAERPEGSISTLTIQRTEQRDSAMYRCASSLGDDRGYVSSYNEQFFGPGTRLTVL.

This clone was counted once. The chain recombines TRBV7-8 with TRBJ2-3, with 8 bases lining up with TRBD2. V was clipped by 2 bases and J by 6 bases; unmatched bases: 10. The germline V gene encodes CDR1 SGHVS and CDR2 FQNEAQ. CDR3 size: 16 residues. The CDR3 reads CASSLIGAGVGDTQYF. In DNA form, the CDR3 reads TGTGCCAGCAGCTTAATTGGAGCGGGGGTCGGGGATACGCAGTATTTT.

V gene TRBV19 combines with J gene TRBJ1-4; possible D gene TRBD1, 5 bases. CDR1 and CDR2 from the germline V gene are LNHDA and SQIVND (reference sequence). The CDR3 has 16 amino acids. Trimming shortened V by 5 bases and J by 0 bases, and 13 bases separated the two germline ends. The CDR3 sequence: CASSFSRQTTNEKLFF. The CDR3 DNA sequence: TGTGCCAGTAGTTTCTCCCGACAGACAACTAATGAAAAACTGTTTTTT.

The V call is TRBV7-2, the J call TRBJ2-1; 10 bases agree with TRBD1. Germline V CDR1 and CDR2: SGHTA, FQGNSA. The CDR3 consists of 16 residues. Trimming removed 2 bases from V and 7 bases from J; junction bases left unmatched: 8. The CDR3 DNA sequence: TGTGCCAGCAGCTTACGACGCAGGACAGGGGGAAATGAGCAGTTCTTC. It translates to CASSLRRRTGGNEQFF. The full variable domain, completed using reference TRBV7-2 and TRBJ2-1, is GAGVSQSPSNKVTEKGKDVELRCDPISGHTALYWYRQSLGQGLEFLIYFQGNSAPDKSGLPSDRFSAERTGGSVSTLTIQRTQQEDSAVYLCASSLRRRTGGNEQFFGPGTRLTVL.

The rearrangement links TRBV7-9 to TRBJ2-1; TRBD1 aligns across 7 bases. Germline lookup yields CDR1 SEHNR and CDR2 FQNEAQ (reference sequence). The CDR3 is made up of 14 amino acids. The junction had 6 bases not matched to a gene; V was cut back by 2 bases and J by 8 bases. The CDR3, as DNA: TGTGCCAGCAGCTTAAGACAGGGTAGCGATGAGCAGTTCTTC. This sequence encodes CASSLRQGSDEQFF.

This chain connects TRBV11-2 to TRBJ1-1; the D is unclear. CDR1 and CDR2 from the germline V gene are SGHAT and FQNNGV. The CDR3 has 16 amino acids. V was trimmed by 0 bases and J by 3 bases, leaving 14 bases between them. CDR3 residues: CASSLDLTQRDTEAFF. The CDR3 DNA follows: TGTGCCAGCAGCTTAGATTTGACACAAAGGGACACTGAAGCTTTCTTT.

This clone was recorded once. The V and J genes are TRBV4-3 and TRBJ2-1; no firm D call. This CDR3 comprises 15 residues. The V and J ends lost 0 bases and 8 bases respectively, with 14 bases between them. CDR1 LGHNA and CDR2 YSLEER come from the germline V gene. DNA of the CDR3: TGCGCCAGCAGCCAAGATCGAGGACCTAGGGATGAGCAGTTCTTC. Encoded protein: CASSQDRGPRDEQFF.

This clone turned up a few times. The J gene is TRBJ2-3, the V gene TRBV7-9; TRBD1 aligns across 10 bases. The CDR3 is 16 residues long. Germline V gene lookup returns CDR1 SEHNR and CDR2 FQNEAQ (reference sequence). Trimming cost V 5 bases and J 3 bases; bases outside gene matches: 8. This CDR3 is CASSLWGQGSTDTQYF. The CDR3 DNA reads TGTGCCAGCAGCCTCTGGGGACAGGGGAGTACAGATACGCAGTATTTT.

The genes are TRBV5-8 and TRBJ2-1, with 10 bases aligning to TRBD2. The CDR3 totals 16 residues. Trimming cost V 0 bases and J 10 bases; bases outside gene matches: 10. The germline CDR1 and CDR2 sequences are SGHTS and YDEGEE. CDR3 in amino acids: CASSLGSGGAIEEQFF. CDR3 sequence (DNA): TGTGCCAGCAGCTTGGGGAGCGGGGGGGCAATCGAGGAGCAGTTCTTC.

This chain connects TRBV6-1 to TRBJ1-2; 8 bases are a match to TRBD1. Germline-derived CDR1 and CDR2 are MNHNS and SASEGT. CDR3 size: 14 residues. Germline trimming cut 8 bases from V and 8 bases from J; bases unmatched to any gene: 13. The CDR3 is CASLYRGAGSGYTF. In nucleotides, the CDR3 is TGTGCCAGCCTCTACAGGGGGGCAGGATCCGGCTACACCTTC.

The chain carries TRBV19 and TRBJ1-3, with D possibly being TRBD1 (5 bases). Trimming shortened V by 6 bases and J by 0 bases, and 18 bases separated the two germline ends. The CDR3 has 17 amino acids. CDR1 is LNHDA and CDR2 is SQIVND in the germline V gene (reference sequence). In DNA, the CDR3 is TGTGCCAGTAGAAGCCTGGACGACAGACTCTCTGGAAACACCATATATTTT. Translating gives CASRSLDDRLSGNTIYF.

This clone was seen more than once but under ten times. The CDR3 bases are TGTGCCAGCAGCCTAGGCACAGATACGCAGTATTTT. It encodes CASSLGTDTQYF. The V gene is TRBV7-3, the J gene TRBJ2-3; D gene uncertain. Germline V gives CDR1 SGHTA, CDR2 FQGTGA. This CDR3 has 12 residues. Trimming left V 5 bases short and J 1 base short, with 4 bases between.

The V call is TRBV7-9, the J call TRBJ1-1; D not resolved. Trimming cost V 6 bases and J 8 bases, with 16 bases left between them. Germline V gene lookup returns CDR1 SEHNR and CDR2 FQNEAQ (reference sequence). This CDR3 contains 13 residues. CDR3 loop: CASSPVGLQEAFF. DNA for the CDR3: TGTGCCAGCAGTCCCGTCGGGCTTCAGGAAGCTTTCTTT.

The chain uses TRBV6-1 and TRBJ2-2; D gene uncertain. Deletions cut 8 bases from V and 0 bases from J, with 10 bases between. This CDR3 is built from 14 residues. Germline V gene lookup returns CDR1 MNHNS and CDR2 SASEGT. CDR3 nucleotides: TGTGCCAGCCTCTTCCGTTCGAACACCGGGGAGCTGTTTTTT. Protein: CASLFRSNTGELFF.

The rearrangement joins TRBV5-4 to TRBJ2-1, with TRBD1 identical over 8 bases. The V segment lost 4 bases and the J segment 9 bases; nucleotides outside the gene matches: 12. The CDR3 is 15 amino acids. Per germline, CDR1 SGHNT and CDR2 YYREEE (reference sequence). The CDR3 spells CASSPRQGARGEQFF. In DNA, the CDR3 is TGTGCCAGCAGCCCTCGCCAGGGGGCGAGGGGTGAGCAGTTCTTC.

The chain carries TRBV30 and TRBJ2-7; D uncertain. Germline V lookup: CDR1 GTSNPN, CDR2 SVGIG (reference sequence). V gave up 4 bases and J gave up 3 bases, with 13 bases separating them. The CDR3 has 13 amino acids. CDR3 residues: CAWKAATYYEQYF. For the CDR3, the DNA is TGTGCCTGGAAGGCAGCGACGTACTACGAGCAGTACTTC.

The chain couples TRBV27 to TRBJ1-2, with 8 nucleotides matching TRBD1. J gave up 5 bases and V 5 bases, and 16 bases lay outside the gene matches. The V gene's germline CDR1 is MNHEY and CDR2 SMNVEV (reference sequence). The CDR3 is 17 residues long. The CDR3 DNA follows: TGTGCCAGCAGTCTTTCTGCAGACAGGGGACTCTTTTATGGCTACACCTTC. Translated, it gives CASSLSADRGLFYGYTF.

The rearrangement joins TRBV7-8 to TRBJ2-1; TRBD2 is a possible D gene (6 bases). V lost 4 bases to trimming and J lost 7 bases, with 14 bases between them. Germline CDR1 SGHVS, CDR2 FQNEAQ. The CDR3 sequence is 14 residues long. CDR3 bases: TGTGCCAGCAGCTATAGTACTAGCAGAAATGAGCAGTTCTTC. Protein product: CASSYSTSRNEQFF.

This CDR3 reads CASSSSGGNTEAFF. The CDR3 coding sequence is TGTGCCAGCAGTTCCTCCGGGGGGAACACTGAAGCTTTCTTT. The chain has TRBV27 and TRBJ1-1; D is perhaps TRBD1 (5 bases). V lost 4 bases and J 1 base, leaving 10 bases between the germline ends. The CDR3 is made up of 14 amino acids. The germline CDR1 and CDR2 sequences are MNHEY and SMNVEV (reference sequence).

J is TRBJ2-2 and V is TRBV4-1; 7 nucleotides match TRBD1. Looked up from germline, CDR1 is MGHRA and CDR2 is YSYEKL. The trim removed 4 bases at V and 0 bases at J, leaving 5 bases unmatched. CDR3 length equals 16 residues. The CDR3 sequence: CASSLSGQSNTGELFF. The CDR3 region has the DNA TGCGCCAGCAGCCTTTCGGGACAGTCGAACACCGGGGAGCTGTTTTTT.

The chain employs TRBV19 and TRBJ1-1; no clear D gene. Trimming shortened V by 8 bases and J by 0 bases, and 10 bases separated the two germline ends. CDR1 LNHDA and CDR2 SQIVND come from the germline V gene (reference sequence). The CDR3 extends over 13 amino acids. DNA of the CDR3: TGTGCCAGTTCACAGCATATGAACACTGAAGCTTTCTTT. Amino acid sequence: CASSQHMNTEAFF.

J is TRBJ2-7 and V is TRBV7-2; D is undetermined. Trimming took off 2 bases at V and 1 base at J, with 9 bases between the two ends. Germline values: CDR1 SGHTA, CDR2 FQGNSA. CDR3 length: 14 residues. CDR3 coding DNA: TGTGCCAGCAGCTTAATGAGAGAGTCCTACGAGCAGTACTTC. This encodes CASSLMRESYEQYF.

V usage is TRBV4-3 and J usage is TRBJ1-1, with unresolved D. The CDR3 has 15 amino acids. The V and J ends lost 0 bases and 1 base respectively, with 9 bases between them. Germline V lookup: CDR1 LGHNA, CDR2 YSLEER. The CDR3 loop is CASSQDSKRNTEAFF. CDR3 nucleotides: TGCGCCAGCAGCCAAGATTCGAAGCGGAACACTGAAGCTTTCTTT.

This clone occurred once. The chain joins TRBV4-3 to TRBJ2-1; no clear D gene. V was clipped by 1 base and J by 0 bases, with 10 bases between them. The CDR3 runs to 16 residues. Looked up from germline, CDR1 is LGHNA and CDR2 is YSLEER. CDR3 residues: CASSQGERYSYNEQFF. The CDR3 DNA sequence: TGCGCCAGCAGCCAAGGCGAGAGGTACTCCTACAATGAGCAGTTCTTC.

V usage is TRBV7-2 and J usage is TRBJ2-3, with D uncertain. The CDR3 length is 11 residues. Germline V CDR1 and CDR2: SGHTA, FQGNSA. Trimming removed 3 bases at V and 7 bases at J, with 5 bases between. CDR3 bases: TGTGCCAGCAGCTTCCATAATACGCAGTATTTT. As protein: CASSFHNTQYF.

The CDR3, as DNA: TGTGCCAGCAGGGGGACAGGGATAGATACGCAGTATTTT. This gives the protein CASRGTGIDTQYF. The chain joins TRBV2 to TRBJ2-3; 9 nucleotides match TRBD1. Per the germline V gene, CDR1 is SNHLY and CDR2 is FYNNEI. V lost 6 bases, J lost 5 bases, and 3 bases stayed unmatched. The length of the CDR3 is 13 residues.

This chain connects TRBV7-6 to TRBJ1-5; D is undetermined. V was shortened by 5 bases and J by 7 bases, with 12 bases between the two germline ends. In germline, CDR1 is SGHVS, CDR2 FNYEAQ. The CDR3 has 13 residues. The CDR3 bases are TGTGCCAGCAGCCCCCGCCCGGGGCAGCCCCAGCATTTT. Translation gives CASSPRPGQPQHF.